Below, 21 T cell receptor beta chains from the same sample are listed, as sequenced in a study of identical twins. TCRdb reanalysed the 5' RACE reads using MiXCR and keeps one entry per CDR3 protein. The table shows fewer than 550,000 distinct CDR3 sequences, with roughly an eighth occurring only once. The data also belong to a second study, concerning yellow fever vaccine responses in identical twins.

Input material: CD4+ T cells sorted from blood. These receptors all stem from a woman under 30 in good health.

The chain employs TRBV6-1 and TRBJ2-3; TRBD2 matches at 11 bases. CDR1 is MNHNS, CDR2 SASEGT, per germline. The length of the CDR3 is 16 residues. J gave up 7 bases and V 7 bases, and 13 bases lay outside the gene matches. CDR3 bases: TGTGCCAGCACCCTAAAACTAGCGGGGGCCGTTCATACGCAGTATTTT. Its protein product is CASTLKLAGAVHTQYF.

This clonotype was seen many times. This chain joins TRBV20-1 and TRBJ2-1; 7 nucleotides line up with TRBD2. From germline, CDR1 is DFQATT and CDR2 SNEGSKA (reference sequence). This CDR3 has 12 amino acids. Trimming removed 8 bases from V and 7 bases from J; junction bases left unmatched: 8. The CDR3 DNA sequence: TGCAGTACCAGGCGGGGGAGGAATGAGCAGTTCTTC. Residues: CSTRRGRNEQFF.

This clonotype has only a few counts. The genes are TRBV6-5 and TRBJ2-1; D call uncertain. The germline V and J ends were trimmed by 0 bases and 0 bases, with 9 bases remaining between them. The CDR3 totals 16 residues. Germline V gene sequence: CDR1 MNHEY, CDR2 SVGAGI. CDR3 sequence (DNA): TGTGCCAGCAGTTACTCGACTCTGAGCTCCTACAATGAGCAGTTCTTC. As protein: CASSYSTLSSYNEQFF.

There are a few counts of this clonotype. The chain has TRBV24-1 and TRBJ2-2; unclear D gene. Germline CDR1 and CDR2: KGHDR and SFDVKD. V was pared by 3 bases and J by 4 bases, with 5 bases between. This CDR3 region has 13 residues. This CDR3 reads CATSDVGTGELFF. The CDR3 DNA reads as TGTGCCACCAGTGATGTGGGCACCGGGGAGCTGTTTTTT.

This clonotype was observed a handful of times. The V and J genes are TRBV3-1 and TRBJ2-5; D is uncertain. The CDR3 is made up of 19 amino acids. V dropped 4 bases and J dropped 6 bases, with 30 bases sitting between them. CDR1 and CDR2 (germline): LGHDT, YNNKEL (reference sequence). The CDR3 spells CASSPTGSQKSGQRKTQYF. CDR3 in DNA: TGTGCCAGCAGCCCCACCGGCAGCCAAAAATCCGGGCAAAGGAAGACCCAGTACTTC.

This sequence joins TRBV27 and TRBJ2-7; 10 positions match TRBD2. After removal of 2 bases from V and 7 bases from J, the junction contained 11 bases not matched to a gene. From germline, CDR1 is MNHEY and CDR2 SMNVEV (reference sequence). This CDR3 has 16 amino acids. The CDR3 protein is CASSLRLASGGGEQYF. CDR3 sequence (DNA): TGTGCCAGCAGTTTACGCTTGGCTAGCGGGGGAGGTGAGCAGTACTTC.

This chain connects TRBV7-2 to TRBJ2-7; D not resolved. This CDR3 has 16 amino acids. The germline V and J ends were trimmed by 2 bases and 0 bases, with 14 bases remaining between them. Germline CDR1 SGHTA, CDR2 FQGNSA. CDR3 loop: CASSLFLTALSYEQYF. The CDR3 nucleotides read TGTGCCAGCAGCTTATTCCTTACAGCCCTCTCCTACGAGCAGTACTTC. Full variable domain (outside the CDR3, taken from reference TRBV7-2 and TRBJ2-7): GAGVSQSPSNKVTEKGKDVELRCDPISGHTALYWYRQSLGQGLEFLIYFQGNSAPDKSGLPSDRFSAERTGGSVSTLTIQRTQQEDSAVYLCASSLFLTALSYEQYFGPGTRLTVT.

This rearrangement joins TRBV3-1 to TRBJ1-3; unclear D gene. Germline assignment: CDR1 LGHDT and CDR2 YNNKEL (reference sequence). The CDR3 covers 14 residues. Between the trimmed V and J ends, which lost 0 bases and 0 bases, there was a span of 3 bases. The chain's CDR3 is CASSQESSGNTIYF. The CDR3 DNA sequence: TGTGCCAGCAGCCAAGAATCCTCTGGAAACACCATATATTTT.

The chain joins TRBV6-2 or TRBV6-3 to TRBJ2-2, with 10 bases matching TRBD2. The CDR3 is 15 residues long. J lost 5 bases, V lost 6 bases, and 6 bases had no gene match. The germline V gene encodes CDR1 MNHEY and CDR2 SVGEGT. Here the CDR3 DNA reads TGTGCCAGCAGAAGGACTAGCGGTTTTACCGGGGAGCTGTTTTTT. Its protein product is CASRRTSGFTGELFF.

This CDR3 reads CASGLVAEGEQFF. CDR3 nucleotides: TGTGCTAGTGGTTTGGTAGCGGAAGGGGAGCAGTTCTTC. The chain carries TRBV12-5 and TRBJ2-1; tentatively, D is TRBD2 (5 bases). The V end was cut by 0 bases, the J end by 10 bases, with 10 bases between. The CDR3 totals 13 residues. CDR1 LGHNT and CDR2 FRNRAP come from the germline V gene.

This clonotype was seen once. The chain joins TRBV5-1 to TRBJ2-3, with 8 bases that match TRBD2. CDR3 length equals 18 residues. Looked up from germline, CDR1 is SGHRS and CDR2 is YFSETQ. The trim removed 3 bases at V and 0 bases at J, leaving 12 bases unmatched. DNA for the CDR3: TGCGCCAGCAGCTCCCGGGGGGCTAGCGGGTCTAGCACAGATACGCAGTATTTT. It codes for CASSSRGASGSSTDTQYF.

The J gene is TRBJ2-3, the V gene TRBV11-2; no reliable D call. V was trimmed by 1 base and J by 2 bases, leaving 13 bases between them. CDR3 length equals 16 residues. Germline CDR1 reads SGHAT; CDR2 reads FQNNGV. The CDR3 coding sequence is TGTGCCAGCAGCTTAGCCTCCGGAAGGGTCACAGATACGCAGTATTTT. This encodes CASSLASGRVTDTQYF.

This chain connects TRBV20-1 to TRBJ2-6; D gene uncertain. The germline CDR1 and CDR2 sequences are DFQATT and SNEGSKA (reference sequence). Trimming shortened V by 6 bases and J by 0 bases, and 18 bases separated the two germline ends. There are 17 residues in the CDR3. The CDR3 DNA reads as TGCAGTGCCTCTGTTCGGGCGGTGGGCTCTGGGGCCAACGTCCTGACTTTC. It specifies CSASVRAVGSGANVLTF.

The gene calls are TRBV20-1 and TRBJ2-1; D uncertain. Germline lookup yields CDR1 DFQATT and CDR2 SNEGSKA (reference sequence). V dropped 3 bases and J dropped 10 bases, with 16 bases sitting between them. This CDR3 is 13 amino acids long. The CDR3 nucleotides are TGCAGTGCTAGGGACCGGTCAGTAACGGAGCAGTTCTTC. It encodes CSARDRSVTEQFF.

In the case of this clonotype: A much larger clone lies a single base off, so this may be a read error. The chain combines TRBV20-1 with TRBJ2-3; TRBD2 matches 11 bases. The CDR3 extends over 17 amino acids. Germline CDR1 and CDR2: DFQATT and SNEGSKA (reference sequence). CDR3 amino acids: CCADEQIAGGTTDTQYF. CDR3 in DNA: TGCTGTGCTGATGAGCAGATAGCGGGGGGGACCACAGATACGCAGTATTTT.

The V gene is TRBV19, the J gene TRBJ2-1; perhaps D is TRBD1 or TRBD2 (5 bases each). Looked up from germline, CDR1 is LNHDA and CDR2 is SQIVND (reference sequence). With 7 bases removed from V and 3 bases from J, the gap between germline ends came to 16 bases. The length of the CDR3 is 15 residues. The CDR3 protein is CASKEGNGRYNEQFF. In nucleotides, the CDR3 is TGTGCCAGTAAAGAGGGGAATGGGCGCTACAATGAGCAGTTCTTC. The variable domain in full, completed from reference TRBV19 and TRBJ2-1, reads DGGITQSPKYLFRKEGQNVTLSCEQNLNHDAMYWYRQDPGQGLRLIYYSQIVNDFQKGDIAEGYSVSREKKESFPLTVTSAQKNPTAFYLCASKEGNGRYNEQFFGPGTRLTVL.

The sample holds a few counts of this clonotype. The rearrangement joins TRBV21-1 to TRBJ2-7; the listed D gene, TRBD1, was not tested against the DNA. TRBV21-1 is listed as a pseudogene. The CDR3 consists of 14 residues. DNA for the CDR3: TGTGCCAGCAGCTCGGGACAGCTGTCCTACGAGCAGTACTTC. Translated: CASSSGQLSYEQYF.

The chain joins TRBV5-6 to TRBJ1-5, with a weak D call TRBD1 (5 bases). Germline CDR1 and CDR2: SGHDT and YYEEEE. The CDR3 extends over 17 amino acids. The V end lost 5 bases, the J end lost 2 bases, and 20 bases lay between the germline ends. The CDR3 DNA reads as TGTGCCAGCAGTTTAACAGGCCTGCCCTTTGGCAATCAGCCCCAGCATTTT. Translation: CASSLTGLPFGNQPQHF.

In this sample, this clonotype turned up many times. The rearrangement links TRBV19 to TRBJ2-7; 9 nucleotides align to TRBD1. Trimming cost V 9 bases and J 2 bases; bases outside gene matches: 8. The CDR3 contains 14 residues. Germline assignment: CDR1 LNHDA and CDR2 SQIVND (reference sequence). Here the CDR3 reads CASSSGTGPYEQYF. The DNA for the CDR3 is TGTGCCAGCAGTTCTGGGACAGGGCCCTACGAGCAGTACTTC. The complete variable domain, with remaining parts taken from reference TRBV19 and TRBJ2-7, reads DGGITQSPKYLFRKEGQNVTLSCEQNLNHDAMYWYRQDPGQGLRLIYYSQIVNDFQKGDIAEGYSVSREKKESFPLTVTSAQKNPTAFYLCASSSGTGPYEQYFGPGTRLTVT.

This clonotype has just a few counts. The chain couples TRBV7-2 to TRBJ2-7, with D maybe TRBD1 (7 bases). Between the trimmed V and J ends, which lost 5 bases and 3 bases, there was a span of 20 bases. The CDR3 totals 16 residues. Germline V gene sequence: CDR1 SGHTA, CDR2 FQGNSA. The CDR3 loop reads CASSRRGAGGFYEQYF. CDR3 sequence (DNA): TGTGCCAGCAGCCGACGGGGAGCAGGGGGGTTCTACGAGCAGTACTTC.

The table lists this clonotype with many counts. The J gene is TRBJ2-1, the V gene TRBV28, with D perhaps being TRBD1 or TRBD2 (5 bases each). Germline CDR1 MDHEN, CDR2 SYDVKM. The CDR3 consists of 15 residues. V was pared by 7 bases and J by 0 bases, with 13 bases between. CDR3 protein: CASTMGRISYNEQFF. The CDR3 nucleotides read TGTGCCAGCACCATGGGACGGATCTCCTACAATGAGCAGTTCTTC. Combining the CDR3 with reference TRBV28 and TRBJ2-1 gives the whole variable domain DVKVTQSSRYLVKRTGEKVFLECVQDMDHENMFWYRQDPGLGLRLIYFSYDVKMKEKGDIPEGYSVSREKKERFSLILESASTNQTSMYLCASTMGRISYNEQFFGPGTRLTVL.